Each of the 28 T cell receptor beta chains below was sequenced from the same sample in a study of blood T cell repertoires in COVID-19. The data were produced by immunoSEQ multiplex PCR, yet TCRdb's version contains in-frame clones alone and is incomplete. The data contain some 230,000 clones, 83% of them singletons. Input material: peripheral blood. These receptors came from a woman in her 50s with acute or convalescent COVID-19.

The gene calls are TRBV5-4 and TRBJ1-2, with D possibly being TRBD1 (5 bases). The germline CDR1 and CDR2 sequences are SGHNT and YYREEE (reference sequence). CDR3 length: 14 residues. Trimming removed 0 bases from V and 5 bases from J, with 11 bases in between. As DNA, the CDR3 is TGTGCCAGCAGCTTGGGGGGCGGCGGTTATGGCTACACCTTC. This gives the protein CASSLGGGGYGYTF.

The chain has TRBV5-1 and TRBJ1-1, with TRBD1 as a possible D gene (6 bases). V was shortened by 8 bases and J by 4 bases, with 27 bases between the two germline ends. Germline CDR1 and CDR2: SGHRS and YFSETQ. The CDR3 runs to 17 residues. CDR3 sequence reads: CASKLGLVGAVFTEAFF. CDR3 nucleotide sequence: TGCGCCAGTAAATTGGGGCTGGTGGGGGCGGTATTCACTGAAGCTTTCTTT.

This clone was found a few times. The chain links TRBV15 to TRBJ2-7, with a possible D match to TRBD1 (6 bases). CDR1 and CDR2 (germline): LNHNV, YYDKDF (reference sequence). With 0 bases removed from V and 1 base from J, the gap between germline ends came to 7 bases. This CDR3 spans 14 amino acids. The DNA of the CDR3 is TGTGCCACCAGCAGAGAACAGGGTTCCTACGAGCAGTACTTC. Protein: CATSREQGSYEQYF. Together with reference TRBV15 and TRBJ2-7, the CDR3 gives the full variable domain: DAMVIQNPRYQVTQFGKPVTLSCSQTLNHNVMYWYQQKSSQAPKLLFHYYDKDFNNEADTPDNFQSRRPNTSFCFLDIRSPGLGDTAMYLCATSREQGSYEQYFGPGTRLTVT.

This chain uses TRBV10-3 with TRBJ1-2, with D maybe TRBD1 (5 bases). The CDR3 is 15 amino acids. In germline, CDR1 is ENHRY, CDR2 SYGVKD. Trimming cost V 0 bases and J 1 base, with 9 bases left between them. This CDR3 is CAISESGGHNYGYTF. The DNA for the CDR3 is TGTGCCATCAGTGAGTCGGGGGGTCATAACTATGGCTACACCTTC.

The V call is TRBV6-2 or TRBV6-3, the J call TRBJ1-2; perhaps TRBD1 as D (6 bases). V was pared by 2 bases and J by 4 bases, with 8 bases between. Germline V lookup: CDR1 MNHEY, CDR2 SVGEGT. CDR3 length: 13 amino acids. The chain's CDR3 is CASSYGTPYGYTF. The CDR3 coding sequence is TGTGCCAGCAGTTACGGGACACCCTATGGCTACACCTTC.

This clone was seen a single time. The chain couples TRBV28 to TRBJ1-6, with TRBD1 as a possible D gene (6 bases). Germline CDR1 MDHEN, CDR2 SYDVKM. The V end lost 6 bases, the J end lost 8 bases, and 14 bases lay between the germline ends. The CDR3 totals 14 residues. CDR3 amino acids: CASSIGQRYSPLHF. The CDR3 nucleotides are TGTGCCAGCAGCATTGGACAGAGATATTCACCCCTCCACTTT.

The chain couples TRBV5-1 to TRBJ1-1; TRBD1 aligns across 9 bases. Germline V gene lookup returns CDR1 SGHRS and CDR2 YFSETQ. With V trimmed by 4 bases and J by 3 bases, 7 bases remained unmatched. This CDR3 spans 15 amino acids. As DNA, the CDR3 is TGCGCCAGCAGCGTGACAGGGGGATGGGACACTGAAGCTTTCTTT. Amino acids: CASSVTGGWDTEAFF.

The rearrangement joins TRBV3-1 (or the pseudogene TRBV3-2) to TRBJ2-1; 11 positions match TRBD2. Germline trimming cut 1 base from V and 10 bases from J; bases unmatched to any gene: 6. CDR3 length equals 15 residues. Germline assignment: CDR1 LGHDT and CDR2 YNNKEL (reference sequence). In DNA, the CDR3 is TGTGCCAGCAGCCAAGTAGCGGGGGGGCTTCGGGAGCAGTTCTTC. Its translation: CASSQVAGGLREQFF.

This clone was seen just once. The chain is built from TRBV13 and TRBJ1-2; D is ambiguous. The CDR3 totals 15 residues. V was clipped by 1 base and J by 8 bases, with 17 bases between them. CDR1 and CDR2 from the germline V gene are PRHDT and FYEKMQ (reference sequence). The CDR3 nucleotides are TGTGCCAGCAGCTTAGAGGACGGGAGTGTCGTAGGCTACACCTTC. This codes for CASSLEDGSVVGYTF.

V is TRBV19 and J is TRBJ1-6; D is ambiguous. Trimming took off 1 base at V and 0 bases at J, with 13 bases between the two ends. Germline lookup yields CDR1 LNHDA and CDR2 SQIVND (reference sequence). The CDR3 contains 18 residues. The CDR3 here is CASSIVAPGSSYNSPLHF. The DNA for the CDR3 is TGTGCCAGTAGTATAGTAGCGCCGGGGAGCTCCTATAATTCACCCCTCCACTTT.

The CDR3 sequence is CASSGRGGTYTIHEQYF. The CDR3 nucleotides read TGTGCCAGCAGTGGCCGGGGGGGCACCTATACTATCCACGAGCAGTACTTC. This chain connects TRBV27 to TRBJ2-7; 8 bases are shared with TRBD2. Per germline, CDR1 MNHEY and CDR2 SMNVEV (reference sequence). V dropped 5 bases and J dropped 5; count of bases not matched to a gene: 17. The CDR3 consists of 17 residues.

This rearrangement joins TRBV11-2 to TRBJ2-7; 12 bases match TRBD2. The CDR3 loop spans 14 amino acids. Germline CDR1 is SGHAT and CDR2 is FQNNGV. The ends lost 5 bases at V and 3 bases at J; junction bases unmatched: 2. CDR3 nucleotide sequence: TGTGCCAGCAGCCCGACTAGCGGGAGCTACGAGCAGTACTTC. This codes for CASSPTSGSYEQYF.

The chain joins TRBV6-6 to TRBJ1-5; a possible D gene is TRBD1 (5 bases). Germline V lookup: CDR1 MNHNY, CDR2 SVGAGI (reference sequence). Deletions cut 6 bases from V and 9 bases from J, with 15 bases between. The CDR3 sequence is 13 residues long. This CDR3 reads CASSQQVSRPQHF. As DNA, the CDR3 is TGTGCCAGCAGCCAACAGGTCTCGCGGCCCCAGCATTTT.

V and J are TRBV28 and TRBJ1-4, with TRBD1 as a possible D gene (6 bases). The ends were cut back, 4 bases at V and 3 bases at J, with 12 bases in the middle. The V gene's germline CDR1 is MDHEN and CDR2 SYDVKM. The CDR3 consists of 15 residues. The DNA of the CDR3 is TGTGCCAGCAGTTCGGCAGGGGTCCCTAATGAAAAACTGTTTTTT. The encoded protein is CASSSAGVPNEKLFF.

The rearrangement links TRBV7-2 to TRBJ1-5, with D tentatively TRBD1 (6 bases). V lost 5 bases to trimming and J lost 3 bases, with 11 bases between them. The CDR3 spans 14 residues. Germline V gene lookup returns CDR1 SGHTA and CDR2 FQGNSA. DNA of the CDR3: TGTGCCAGCAGCCCCGGACAGAACAATCAGCCCCAGCATTTT. Translated, it gives CASSPGQNNQPQHF.

The sample holds one count of this clone. CDR3 DNA sequence: TGTGCCACCTTTGACTGGGTTGGAAACACCATATATTTT. This encodes CATFDWVGNTIYF. The V call is TRBV15, the J call TRBJ1-3; no clear D. V lost 8 bases, J lost 3 bases, and 11 bases lay in between. CDR1 and CDR2 (germline): LNHNV, YYDKDF (reference sequence). The CDR3 length is 13 residues.

V gene TRBV6-5 combines with J gene TRBJ2-5; 11 bases line up with TRBD1. The CDR3 spans 14 residues. Germline V gene lookup returns CDR1 MNHEY and CDR2 SVGAGI. V shed 6 bases, J shed 5 bases, and the junction held 5 bases outside the gene matches. In DNA form, the CDR3 reads TGTGCCAGCAGCAGGACAGGGGGCCTGGAGACCCAGTACTTC. Translated, it gives CASSRTGGLETQYF.

The chain couples TRBV4-2 to TRBJ2-3; 11 bases fit TRBD2. V gave up 3 bases and J gave up 1 base; unmatched junction bases: 6. Looked up from germline, CDR1 is LGHNA and CDR2 is YNFKEQ. The CDR3 runs 17 residues. The CDR3, as DNA: TGTGCCAGCAGCCAGCTAGCGGGGGGCCGCGGCACAGATACGCAGTATTTT. This translates into CASSQLAGGRGTDTQYF.

The CDR3 loop is CASSIGSGGTYNEQFF. The CDR3 region has the DNA TGTGCCAGTAGTATTGGTAGCGGGGGGACCTACAATGAGCAGTTCTTC. The rearrangement joins TRBV19 to TRBJ2-1, with 10 bases matching TRBD2. The CDR3 contains 16 residues. Germline assignment: CDR1 LNHDA and CDR2 SQIVND (reference sequence). The V segment lost 3 bases and the J segment 2 bases; nucleotides outside the gene matches: 4.

This chain uses TRBV7-2 with TRBJ1-5, with 7 bases fitting TRBD1. The ends lost 4 bases at V and 10 bases at J; junction bases unmatched: 10. The germline V gene has CDR1 SGHTA and CDR2 FQGNSA. CDR3 size: 14 residues. The DNA of the CDR3 is TGTGCCAGCAGCTCCCCGGGACAGATGTATCCCCAGCATTTT. Amino acid sequence: CASSSPGQMYPQHF.

The rearrangement uses TRBV7-6 and TRBJ1-3, with TRBD1 matching 7 bases. J was trimmed by 0 bases and V by 0 bases; bases with no gene match: 5. Germline loops: CDR1 SGHVS, CDR2 FNYEAQ. The CDR3 consists of 17 residues. As DNA, the CDR3 is TGTGCCAGCAGCTTAGCATGGACAGGCCTCTCTGGAAACACCATATATTTT. Amino acids: CASSLAWTGLSGNTIYF. The complete variable domain, with remaining parts taken from reference TRBV7-6 and TRBJ1-3, reads GAGVSQSPRYKVTKRGQDVALRCDPISGHVSLYWYRQALGQGPEFLTYFNYEAQQDKSGLPNDRFSAERPEGSISTLTIQRTEQRDSAMYRCASSLAWTGLSGNTIYFGEGSWLTVV.

This clone was recorded once. The V call is TRBV7-8, the J call TRBJ1-1; 9 bases agree with TRBD1. V lost 5 bases, J lost 7 bases, and 8 bases stayed unmatched. CDR1 SGHVS and CDR2 FQNEAQ come from the germline V gene. CDR3 length equals 14 residues. In DNA, the CDR3 is TGTGCCAGCAGCCCCTACGACAGGGGGAATGAAGCTTTCTTT. This gives the protein CASSPYDRGNEAFF.

The chain combines TRBV30 with TRBJ1-2; D is perhaps TRBD1 (5 bases). Germline CDR1 GTSNPN, CDR2 SVGIG (reference sequence). The CDR3 is made up of 12 amino acids. Deletions cut 2 bases from V and 8 bases from J, with 12 bases between. In DNA form, the CDR3 reads TGTGCCTGGAGTCCCCCTTGGGGCGGCTACACCTTC. Encoded protein: CAWSPPWGGYTF.

This clone came up a few times. V gene TRBV27 combines with J gene TRBJ1-2; D might be TRBD1 (5 bases). The CDR3 loop spans 14 amino acids. Germline values: CDR1 MNHEY, CDR2 SMNVEV (reference sequence). Trimming cost V 6 bases and J 7 bases, with 18 bases left between them. The CDR3, as DNA: TGTGCCAGCAGGAGCCCGGGCGGGGCCGGTGGCTACACCTTC. It translates to CASRSPGGAGGYTF.

The V gene is TRBV5-4, the J gene TRBJ2-4; perhaps TRBD1 as D (5 bases). Germline values: CDR1 SGHNT, CDR2 YYREEE (reference sequence). The CDR3 is 15 residues long. Trimming stripped 4 bases from V and 9 bases from J, with 20 bases between. CDR3 residues: CASSLGPLFPPIQYF. The CDR3 nucleotides read TGTGCCAGCAGCCTGGGGCCTCTTTTCCCCCCCATTCAGTACTTC.

The genes are TRBV27 and TRBJ1-5; 8 bases match TRBD1. The CDR3 contains 13 residues. After removal of 9 bases from V and 3 bases from J, the junction contained 4 bases not matched to a gene. CDR1 is MNHEY and CDR2 is SMNVEV in the germline V gene (reference sequence). The CDR3 is CASYQGANQPQHF. As DNA, the CDR3 is TGTGCCAGTTACCAGGGGGCCAATCAGCCCCAGCATTTT.

The chain recombines TRBV28 with TRBJ2-3, with 13 bases identical to TRBD2. Germline loops: CDR1 MDHEN, CDR2 SYDVKM. Losses at the gene ends were 5 bases for V and 1 base for J; bases not matched to a gene: 9. The CDR3 has 18 amino acids. The CDR3 DNA is TGTGCCAGCAGTCAAACTAGCGGGGGGGCAGGAGGCACAGATACGCAGTATTTT. It specifies CASSQTSGGAGGTDTQYF. The whole variable domain, filled in from reference TRBV28 and TRBJ2-3, reads DVKVTQSSRYLVKRTGEKVFLECVQDMDHENMFWYRQDPGLGLRLIYFSYDVKMKEKGDIPEGYSVSREKKERFSLILESASTNQTSMYLCASSQTSGGAGGTDTQYFGPGTRLTVL.

This clone came up once. V usage is TRBV2 and J usage is TRBJ1-6; unclear D gene. The V end lost 3 bases, the J end lost 15 bases, and 12 bases lay between the germline ends. The germline V gene encodes CDR1 SNHLY and CDR2 FYNNEI. This CDR3 comprises 12 residues. This CDR3 is CASSERGNLLHF. As DNA, the CDR3 is TGTGCCAGCAGTGAGAGAGGGAATCTCCTCCACTTT.